A selection of T cell receptor beta chains follows, all from one sample in a study of early T cells in non-severe SARS-CoV-2 infection. MiXCR was run by TCRdb on the 5' RACE reads, yielding one entry per CDR3 protein. The sample has tens of thousands of distinct CDR3 sequences, approximately 12% seen once; the top ten hold over 1.1%. The sample here was whole blood, taken at baseline. All receptors come from an adult who was a healthcare worker with PCR-confirmed SARS-CoV-2 infection or an uninfected control (not recorded which). Each CDR3 is given with its conserved first and last residue. D genes are given only for firm matches. Some rows mark clone size as missing; the rest say once, few, many or name a class of expanded clone.

>TRBV12-3/TRBV12-4|TRBJ1-4|NA|NA
CASSFRGATNEKLFF
TGTGCCAGCAGTTTTAGGGGGGCAACTAATGAAAAACTGTTTTTT
>TRBV3-1|TRBJ2-6|many|NA
CASSHALSGANVLTF
TGTGCCAGCAGCCACGCCTTATCTGGGGCCAACGTCCTGACTTTC
>TRBV5-5|TRBJ2-7|few|NA
CASSRSGPSIYEQYF
TGTGCCAGCAGCCGATCCGGGCCTTCAATCTACGAGCAGTACTTC
>TRBV7-9|TRBJ2-7|NA|NA
CASGGQSSYEQYF
TGTGCCAGCGGGGGGCAGAGCTCCTACGAGCAGTACTTC
>TRBV7-2|TRBJ2-3|many|TRBD2
CASSPGGGLVTQYF
TGTGCCAGCAGCCCCGGGGGGGGTCTGGTAACGCAGTATTTT
>TRBV5-1|TRBJ1-1|many|NA
CASSLVTENTEAFF
TGCGCCAGCAGCTTGGTTACCGAGAACACTGAAGCTTTCTTT
>TRBV9|TRBJ1-6|few|NA
CASSGPGPPLHF
TGTGCCAGCAGCGGTCCGGGACCCCCCCTCCACTTT
>TRBV11-2|TRBJ2-7|NA|TRBD1
CASSLVRDRGVYEQYF
TGTGCCAGCAGCCTGGTCCGGGACAGGGGTGTCTACGAGCAGTACTTC
>TRBV27|TRBJ2-7|NA|NA
CASSIGAAAYEQYF
TGTGCCAGCAGCATCGGGGCAGCTGCGTACGAGCAGTACTTC
>TRBV2|TRBJ1-4|many|TRBD1
CASSEDNLTGWDEKLFF
TGTGCCAGCAGTGAGGATAATCTGACAGGGTGGGATGAAAAACTGTTTTTT
>TRBV28|TRBJ1-4|NA|NA
CASSSRGKGFTNEKLFF
TGTGCCAGCAGTTCAAGGGGCAAGGGTTTCACTAATGAAAAACTGTTTTTT
>TRBV27|TRBJ1-1|NA|NA
CASRLQSGTEAFF
TGTGCCAGCAGACTACAGTCTGGAACTGAAGCTTTCTTT
>TRBV5-4|TRBJ2-3|NA|TRBD2
CASTPLIRGGHADTQYF
TGTGCCAGCACTCCCTTGATCCGGGGGGGCCATGCAGATACGCAGTATTTT
>TRBV12-3/TRBV12-4|TRBJ1-5|NA|NA
CASRGLLNQPQHF
TGTGCCAGCAGAGGACTATTGAATCAGCCCCAGCATTTT
>TRBV7-2|TRBJ1-5|NA|TRBD1
CASSDRGHQPQHF
TGTGCCAGCAGCGACAGGGGACATCAGCCCCAGCATTTT
>TRBV5-1|TRBJ1-4|few|NA
CASSLDWTDNEKLFF
TGCGCCAGCAGCTTGGATTGGACGGATAATGAAAAACTGTTTTTT
>TRBV10-3|TRBJ1-6|NA|TRBD1
CAISDRDRDNSPLHF
TGTGCCATCAGTGATCGGGACAGGGACAATTCACCCCTCCACTTT
>TRBV6-6|TRBJ2-1|few|TRBD2
CASSALAGGPYNEQFF
TGTGCCAGCAGTGCGCTAGCGGGGGGGCCCTACAATGAGCAGTTCTTC
>TRBV9|TRBJ2-7|few|NA
CASSDGGGAYEQYF
TGTGCCAGCAGCGATGGGGGCGGAGCCTACGAGCAGTACTTC
>TRBV7-6|TRBJ2-4|many|TRBD2
CASSPRLAGGVYKNIQYF
TGTGCCAGCAGCCCCCGACTAGCGGGCGGCGTCTATAAAAACATTCAGTACTTC
>TRBV20-1|TRBJ1-5|many|NA
CSARTGNQPQHF
TGCAGTGCTAGGACAGGCAATCAGCCCCAGCATTTT
>TRBV6-2/TRBV6-3|TRBJ1-1|NA|NA
CASSYGGDTEAFF
TGTGCCAGCAGTTACGGGGGTGACACTGAAGCTTTCTTT
>TRBV27|TRBJ2-3|NA|NA
CASSPDYSVGTDTQYF
TGTGCCAGCAGTCCGGACTATTCAGTTGGGACAGATACGCAGTATTTT